Each of the 29 T cell receptor beta chains below was sequenced from the same sample in a study of blood T cell repertoires in COVID-19. TCRdb keeps only in-frame clones here, not all; method: immunoSEQ multiplex PCR. The sample has 200,000 to 250,000 clones, about 86% seen once. Sample: peripheral blood. These receptors all stem from a young woman who had recovered from COVID-19.

V and J are TRBV9 and TRBJ2-7, with 9 positions matching TRBD1. J gave up 2 bases and V 6 bases, and 12 bases lay outside the gene matches. CDR3 length: 16 residues. CDR1 and CDR2 (germline): SGDLS, YYNGEE. CDR3 region: CASNRDGTGMTYEQYF. In nucleotides, the CDR3 is TGTGCCAGCAACCGAGACGGGACAGGGATGACCTACGAGCAGTACTTC.

This chain's CDR3 is CAWEPTSARYNEQFF. CDR3 in DNA: TGTGCCTGGGAACCGACTAGCGCGAGGTACAATGAGCAGTTCTTC. The chain uses TRBV30 and TRBJ2-1; 8 bases line up with TRBD2. The CDR3 extends over 15 amino acids. CDR1 and CDR2 (germline): GTSNPN, SVGIG (reference sequence). Unmatched junction bases numbered 10, after V lost 5 bases and J lost 4 bases.

A word on this clone: Other DNA sequences in the same sample also yield this CDR3. The V call is TRBV7-9, the J call TRBJ1-2; D is ambiguous. Germline CDR1 is SEHNR and CDR2 is FQNEAQ (reference sequence). The length of the CDR3 is 11 residues. The V end lost 3 bases, the J end lost 4 bases, and 3 bases lay between the germline ends. The CDR3 nucleotides are TGTGCCAGCAGCTTTAGCTATGGCTACACCTTC. Encoded protein: CASSFSYGYTF.

This chain connects TRBV6-5 to TRBJ1-5; TRBD1 matches at 7 bases. In germline, CDR1 is MNHEY, CDR2 SVGAGI. V gave up 6 bases and J gave up 4 bases; unmatched junction bases: 6. This CDR3 comprises 14 residues. The CDR3 sequence: CASSEGDSNQPQHF. The CDR3 coding sequence is TGTGCCAGCAGCGAGGGGGACAGTAATCAGCCCCAGCATTTT.

This chain uses TRBV6-2 or TRBV6-3 with TRBJ2-7; D is ambiguous. Deletions cut 0 bases from V and 2 bases from J, with 17 bases between. Germline CDR1 is MNHEY and CDR2 is SVGEGT. CDR3 length: 17 amino acids. The CDR3 nucleotides are TGTGCCAGCAGTTACTCCTTCGTCTCGGGTCCTACCTACGAGCAGTACTTC. Its protein product is CASSYSFVSGPTYEQYF.

The chain is built from TRBV7-2 and TRBJ2-5, with TRBD2 matching 11 bases. CDR1 and CDR2 (germline): SGHTA, FQGNSA. V lost 3 bases and J lost 4; bases outside the gene matches: 10. The CDR3 spans 17 residues. CDR3: CASSFLAGGARGETQYF. CDR3 DNA: TGTGCCAGCAGCTTCTTAGCGGGGGGGGCCAGGGGAGAGACCCAGTACTTC.

The J gene is TRBJ2-1, the V gene TRBV7-3; no clear D gene. Trimming cost V 5 bases and J 8 bases, with 13 bases left between them. The V gene's germline CDR1 is SGHTA and CDR2 FQGTGA. The CDR3 consists of 13 residues. DNA for the CDR3: TGTGCCAGCAGCCCAGAGGTGAGCGATGAGCAGTTCTTC. Translation: CASSPEVSDEQFF.

The V gene is TRBV11-2, the J gene TRBJ2-1; 9 positions match TRBD2. The CDR3 consists of 17 residues. The V segment lost 1 base and the J segment 9 bases; nucleotides outside the gene matches: 13. Per germline, CDR1 SGHAT and CDR2 FQNNGV. The CDR3 reads CASSLGLAGPPRVEQFF. In nucleotides, the CDR3 is TGTGCCAGCAGCTTAGGGCTAGCGGGGCCCCCTCGGGTTGAGCAGTTCTTC.

The sample holds many counts of this clone. V is TRBV5-1 and J is TRBJ2-1; 8 bases fit TRBD1. This CDR3 has 13 residues. Germline V gene sequence: CDR1 SGHRS, CDR2 YFSETQ. J gave up 6 bases and V 3 bases, and 2 bases lay outside the gene matches. CDR3 residues: CASSWGQANEQFF. CDR3 DNA sequence: TGCGCCAGCAGCTGGGGACAGGCCAATGAGCAGTTCTTC.

This chain connects TRBV7-9 to TRBJ1-4; no definite D call. V was cut by 5 bases and J by 8 bases, with 21 bases left in between. There are 16 residues in the CDR3. CDR1 SEHNR and CDR2 FQNEAQ come from the germline V gene (reference sequence). CDR3 sequence reads: CASSPRTTSSGEKLFF. As DNA, the CDR3 is TGTGCCAGCAGCCCAAGAACCACGTCAAGCGGGGAAAAACTGTTTTTT. Full variable domain (missing parts from reference TRBV7-9 and TRBJ1-4): DTGVSQNPRHKITKRGQNVTFRCDPISEHNRLYWYRQTLGQGPEFLTYFQNEAQLEKSRLLSDRFSAERPKGSFSTLEIQRTEQGDSAMYLCASSPRTTSSGEKLFFGSGTQLSVL.

V gene TRBV7-3 combines with J gene TRBJ2-7; 9 nucleotides line up with TRBD1. The length of the CDR3 is 15 residues. The V gene's germline CDR1 is SGHTA and CDR2 FQGTGA. V lost 2 bases, J lost 4 bases, and 6 bases stayed unmatched. CDR3 in amino acids: CASSLRGQGRYEQYF. For the CDR3, the DNA is TGTGCCAGCAGCTTACGGGGACAGGGAAGGTACGAGCAGTACTTC.

This chain connects TRBV4-1 to TRBJ2-1; the D is unclear. The CDR3 loop spans 13 amino acids. The germline CDR1 and CDR2 sequences are MGHRA and YSYEKL. V lost 0 bases to trimming and J lost 7 bases, with 7 bases between them. The CDR3 sequence: CASSQDFLNEQFF. The CDR3 coding sequence is TGCGCCAGCAGCCAAGATTTTTTAAATGAGCAGTTCTTC.

This CDR3 is CASSLAGTSGAYEQYF. In DNA, the CDR3 is TGTGCCAGCAGCTTAGCGGGTACTAGCGGGGCCTACGAGCAGTACTTC. The chain is built from TRBV7-6 and TRBJ2-7, with TRBD2 identical over 10 bases. Trimming at V came to 0 bases and at J to 2 bases, leaving 4 bases not matched to a gene. Germline values: CDR1 SGHVS, CDR2 FNYEAQ. The CDR3 contains 16 residues.

The chain carries TRBV10-1 and TRBJ2-2; unclear D gene. CDR3 length: 15 residues. The V and J ends lost 4 bases and 4 bases respectively, with 13 bases between them. CDR1 and CDR2 from the germline V gene are WNHNN and SYGVQD (reference sequence). CDR3 loop: CASSVPDFFTGELFF. The CDR3 bases are TGCGCCAGCAGTGTCCCTGACTTCTTCACCGGGGAGCTGTTTTTT.

The chain couples TRBV21-1 to TRBJ1-2. TRBV21-1 has pseudogene status. CDR3 size: 14 residues. In DNA form, the CDR3 reads TGTGCCAGCAGCAAAGGCCGGGGGAACTATGGCTACACCTTC. It is translated as CASSKGRGNYGYTF.

This chain uses TRBV2 with TRBJ2-3, with D possibly matching TRBD1 (5 bases). The germline V and J ends were trimmed by 10 bases and 2 bases, with 16 bases remaining between them. Germline V lookup: CDR1 SNHLY, CDR2 FYNNEI. The CDR3 is 14 residues long. The DNA of the CDR3 is TGTGCCACCATAGACAGCCATCCCACAGATACGCAGTATTTT. As protein: CATIDSHPTDTQYF.

This chain joins TRBV7-6 and TRBJ1-3; tentative D call: TRBD1 (6 bases). Germline CDR1 SGHVS, CDR2 FNYEAQ. The CDR3 loop spans 15 amino acids. V was shortened by 5 bases and J by 0 bases, with 11 bases between the two germline ends. The CDR3 is CASSPGGGSGNTIYF. For the CDR3, the DNA is TGTGCCAGCAGCCCGGGAGGGGGCTCTGGAAACACCATATATTTT.

The chain has TRBV24-1 and TRBJ1-1, with D hard to call. This CDR3 contains 13 residues. Trimming took 4 bases from V and 8 from J, leaving 13 bases between them. Germline V lookup: CDR1 KGHDR, CDR2 SFDVKD. In nucleotides, the CDR3 is TGTGCCACCAGTGACTATACCGGGAAAGAAGCTTTCTTT. Amino acid sequence: CATSDYTGKEAFF.

The CDR3 here is CASSFINNEQFF. The CDR3 DNA is TGCGCCAGCAGCTTTATTAACAATGAGCAGTTCTTC. The chain links TRBV5-1 to TRBJ2-1; no definite D call. The length of the CDR3 is 12 residues. The germline V gene encodes CDR1 SGHRS and CDR2 YFSETQ. Deletions cut 2 bases from V and 5 bases from J, with 5 bases between.

The rearrangement links TRBV5-5 to TRBJ1-5; TRBD1 matches at 8 bases. With V trimmed by 4 bases and J by 4 bases, 4 bases remained unmatched. Germline V gene sequence: CDR1 SGHKS, CDR2 YYEKEE (reference sequence). The CDR3 loop spans 14 amino acids. The DNA for the CDR3 is TGTGCCAGCAGCAGCAGGGGGCAGAATCAGCCCCAGCATTTT. As protein: CASSSRGQNQPQHF.

This chain links TRBV27 with TRBJ2-1, with D perhaps matching TRBD1 (5 bases). With 0 bases removed from V and 8 bases from J, the gap between germline ends came to 14 bases. The CDR3 covers 15 residues. CDR1 and CDR2 from the germline V gene are MNHEY and SMNVEV (reference sequence). The CDR3 is CASSLSGRAVHEQFF. CDR3 coding DNA: TGTGCCAGCAGTTTATCCGGCAGGGCGGTCCATGAGCAGTTCTTC.

The V call is TRBV6-6, the J call TRBJ2-2; the D gene is possibly TRBD1 (6 bases). Trimming cost V 4 bases and J 7 bases, with 13 bases left between them. Germline CDR1 is MNHNY and CDR2 is SVGAGI (reference sequence). CDR3 length: 14 amino acids. The chain's CDR3 is CASSFRGEGGELFF. The DNA of the CDR3 is TGTGCCAGCAGTTTCAGGGGTGAGGGCGGGGAGCTGTTTTTT.

The V gene is TRBV6-2 or TRBV6-3, the J gene TRBJ1-5, with 7 bases fitting TRBD1. V was pared by 2 bases and J by 1 base, with 5 bases of the junction left unmatched. CDR1 and CDR2 from the germline V gene are MNHEY and SVGEGT. The CDR3 extends over 16 amino acids. As DNA, the CDR3 is TGTGCCAGCAGTTACAAGACAGGGCCCAGCAATCAGCCCCAGCATTTT. Protein sequence: CASSYKTGPSNQPQHF.

J is TRBJ1-2 and V is TRBV12-3 or TRBV12-4; D might be TRBD1 (5 bases). The CDR3 spans 13 residues. V was shortened by 5 bases and J by 4 bases, with 11 bases between the two germline ends. CDR3 nucleotides: TGTGCCAGCAGTCAACTCAGGGTCTATGGCTACACCTTC. This sequence encodes CASSQLRVYGYTF.

V is TRBV7-9 and J is TRBJ2-1, with D maybe TRBD1 (5 bases). The CDR3 extends over 18 amino acids. Trimming cost V 1 base and J 1 base, with 17 bases left between them. Per germline, CDR1 SEHNR and CDR2 FQNEAQ (reference sequence). The CDR3 DNA sequence: TGTGCCAGCAGCTTAGGCCCTTGGGGCAGGGTGTCCTACAATGAGCAGTTCTTC. Residues: CASSLGPWGRVSYNEQFF. Drawing the rest from reference TRBV7-9 and TRBJ2-1, the complete variable domain is DTGVSQNPRHKITKRGQNVTFRCDPISEHNRLYWYRQTLGQGPEFLTYFQNEAQLEKSRLLSDRFSAERPKGSFSTLEIQRTEQGDSAMYLCASSLGPWGRVSYNEQFFGPGTRLTVL.

CDR3: CASSLTFGAGGPPGDEQYF. In DNA, the CDR3 is TGTGCCAGCAGCCTAACGTTTGGCGCGGGGGGGCCTCCTGGGGACGAGCAGTACTTC. The chain uses TRBV3-1 (or the pseudogene TRBV3-2) and TRBJ2-7; the match to TRBD2 covers 9 bases. The V and J ends lost 4 bases and 5 bases, in that order; junction bases with no gene match: 21. Germline assignment: CDR1 LGHDT and CDR2 YNNKEL (reference sequence). The CDR3 sequence is 19 residues long.

The CDR3, as DNA: TGCAGCGTTGAAGAGGCGGGACAGGGGATCTCCTATGGCTACACCTTC. Its protein is CSVEEAGQGISYGYTF. The rearrangement links TRBV29-1 to TRBJ1-2; 10 nucleotides match TRBD1. V trimming: 0 bases; J trimming: 4 bases; junction bases outside the gene matches: 8. The V gene's germline CDR1 is SQVTM and CDR2 ANQGSEA. The length of the CDR3 is 16 residues. Complete variable domain (other parts from reference TRBV29-1 and TRBJ1-2): SAVISQKPSRDICQRGTSLTIQCQVDSQVTMMFWYRQQPGQSLTLIATANQGSEATYESGFVIDKFPISRPNLTFSTLTVSNMSPEDSSIYLCSVEEAGQGISYGYTFGSGTRLTVV.

The rearrangement links TRBV11-1 to TRBJ2-7, with D hard to call. The CDR3 is 11 residues long. Per the germline V gene, CDR1 is SGHAT and CDR2 is FQDESV (reference sequence). Between the trimmed V and J ends, which lost 0 bases and 9 bases, there was a span of 6 bases. Here the CDR3 reads CASSLAEAQYF. For the CDR3, the DNA is TGTGCCAGCAGCTTAGCAGAGGCGCAGTACTTC.

The J gene is TRBJ1-6, the V gene TRBV11-2, with D perhaps matching TRBD1 (6 bases). The V end was cut by 7 bases, the J end by 7 bases, with 17 bases between. This CDR3 is built from 15 residues. Germline V lookup: CDR1 SGHAT, CDR2 FQNNGV. This CDR3 is CASNPEQGWNSPLHF. The CDR3 nucleotides are TGTGCCAGCAACCCGGAACAGGGCTGGAATTCACCCCTCCACTTT. Full variable domain (remainder filled in from reference TRBV11-2 and TRBJ1-6): EAGVAQSPRYKIIEKRQSVAFWCNPISGHATLYWYQQILGQGPKLLIQFQNNGVVDDSQLPKDRFSAERLKGVDSTLKIQPAKLEDSAVYLCASNPEQGWNSPLHFGNGTRLTVT.